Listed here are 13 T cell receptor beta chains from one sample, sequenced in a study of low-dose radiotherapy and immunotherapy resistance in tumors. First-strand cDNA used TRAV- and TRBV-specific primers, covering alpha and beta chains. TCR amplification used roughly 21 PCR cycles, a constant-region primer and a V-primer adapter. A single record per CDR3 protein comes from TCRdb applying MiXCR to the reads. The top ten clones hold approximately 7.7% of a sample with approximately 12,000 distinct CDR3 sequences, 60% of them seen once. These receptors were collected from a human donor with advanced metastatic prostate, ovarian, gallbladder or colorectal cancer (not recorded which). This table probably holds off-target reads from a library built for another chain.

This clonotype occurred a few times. CDR3 in DNA: TGTGCCAGCAGTAGGGCCCGCACCGGGTCCCGCAATCAGCCCCAGCATTTT. As protein: CASSRARTGSRNQPQHF. The chain employs TRBV6-2 or TRBV6-3 and TRBJ1-5; D remains ambiguous. The CDR3 totals 17 residues. Per the germline V gene, CDR1 is MNHEY and CDR2 is SVGEGT. V was pared by 5 bases and J by 2 bases, with 19 bases between.

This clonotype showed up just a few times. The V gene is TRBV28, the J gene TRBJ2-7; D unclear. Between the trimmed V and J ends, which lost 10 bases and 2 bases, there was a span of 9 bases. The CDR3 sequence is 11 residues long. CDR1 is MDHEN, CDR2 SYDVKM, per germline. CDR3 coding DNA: TGTGCCACCACAGATACCTACGAGCAGTACTTC. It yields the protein CATTDTYEQYF.

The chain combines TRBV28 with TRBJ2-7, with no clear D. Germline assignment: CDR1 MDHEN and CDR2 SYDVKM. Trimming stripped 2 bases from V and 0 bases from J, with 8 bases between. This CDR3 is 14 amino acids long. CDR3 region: CASSLVQISYEQYF. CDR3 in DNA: TGTGCCAGCAGTTTAGTGCAGATCTCCTACGAGCAGTACTTC. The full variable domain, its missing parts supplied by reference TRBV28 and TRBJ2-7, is DVKVTQSSRYLVKRTGEKVFLECVQDMDHENMFWYRQDPGLGLRLIYFSYDVKMKEKGDIPEGYSVSREKKERFSLILESASTNQTSMYLCASSLVQISYEQYFGPGTRLTVT.

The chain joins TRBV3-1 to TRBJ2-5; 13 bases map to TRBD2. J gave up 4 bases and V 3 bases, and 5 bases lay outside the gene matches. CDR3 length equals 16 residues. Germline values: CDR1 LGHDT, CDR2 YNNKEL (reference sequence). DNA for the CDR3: TGTGCCAGCAGCCACAGACTAGCGGGAGGACGAGAGACCCAGTACTTC. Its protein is CASSHRLAGGRETQYF.

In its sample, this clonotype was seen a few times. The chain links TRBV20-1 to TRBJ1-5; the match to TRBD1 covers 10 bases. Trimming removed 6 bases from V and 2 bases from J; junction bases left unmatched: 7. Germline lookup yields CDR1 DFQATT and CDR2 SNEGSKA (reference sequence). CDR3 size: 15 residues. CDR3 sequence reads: CSAPTGGAGNQPQHF. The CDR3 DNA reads TGCAGTGCCCCGACAGGGGGCGCGGGCAATCAGCCCCAGCATTTT.

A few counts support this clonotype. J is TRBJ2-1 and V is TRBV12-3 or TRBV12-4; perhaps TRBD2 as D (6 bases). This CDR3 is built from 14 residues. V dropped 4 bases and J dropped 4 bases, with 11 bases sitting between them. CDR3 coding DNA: TGTGCCAGCAGTTCCACCGGAGGGTACAATGAGCAGTTCTTC. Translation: CASSSTGGYNEQFF.

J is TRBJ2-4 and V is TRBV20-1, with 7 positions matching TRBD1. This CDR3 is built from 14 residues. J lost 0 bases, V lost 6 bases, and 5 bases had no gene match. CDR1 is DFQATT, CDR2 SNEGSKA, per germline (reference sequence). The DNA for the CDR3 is TGCAGTGCGACCGGGACAGAAGCCAAAAACATTCAGTACTTC. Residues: CSATGTEAKNIQYF.

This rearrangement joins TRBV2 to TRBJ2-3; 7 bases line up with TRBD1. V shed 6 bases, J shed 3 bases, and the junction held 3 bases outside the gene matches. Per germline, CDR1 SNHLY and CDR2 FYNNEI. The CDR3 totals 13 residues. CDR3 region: CASRTGRTDTQYF. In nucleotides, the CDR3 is TGTGCCAGCAGGACAGGGAGAACAGATACGCAGTATTTT.

The CDR3 nucleotides read TGTGCCAGCAGTTCACCCGGGACAGGGTTGACCCTCCACTTT. It yields the protein CASSSPGTGLTLHF. The V call is TRBV28, the J call TRBJ1-6, with TRBD1 matching over 9 bases. CDR1 is MDHEN and CDR2 is SYDVKM in the germline V gene. The V segment lost 4 bases and the J segment 14 bases; nucleotides outside the gene matches: 9. CDR3 size: 14 residues.

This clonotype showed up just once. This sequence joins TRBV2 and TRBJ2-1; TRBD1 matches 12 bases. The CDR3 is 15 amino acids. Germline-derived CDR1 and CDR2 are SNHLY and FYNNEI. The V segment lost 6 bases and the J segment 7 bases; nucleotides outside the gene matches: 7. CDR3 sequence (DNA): TGTGCCAGCAGGGGGGACAGGGGGCCTTGGAATGAGCAGTTCTTC. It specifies CASRGDRGPWNEQFF.

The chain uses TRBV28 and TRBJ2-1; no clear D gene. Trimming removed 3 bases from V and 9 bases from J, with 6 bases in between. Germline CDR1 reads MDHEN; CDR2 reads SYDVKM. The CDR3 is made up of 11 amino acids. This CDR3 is CASSLGSEQFF. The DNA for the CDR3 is TGTGCCAGCAGTTTGGGTAGTGAGCAGTTCTTC.

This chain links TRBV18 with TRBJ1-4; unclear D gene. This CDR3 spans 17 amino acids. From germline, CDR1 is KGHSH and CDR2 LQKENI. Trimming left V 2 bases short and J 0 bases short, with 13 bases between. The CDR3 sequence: CASSPNFPTATNEKLFF. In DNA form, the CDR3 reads TGTGCCAGCTCACCAAATTTTCCTACAGCAACTAATGAAAAACTGTTTTTT. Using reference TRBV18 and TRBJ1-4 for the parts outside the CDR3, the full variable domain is NAGVMQNPRHLVRRRGQEARLRCSPMKGHSHVYWYRQLPEEGLKFMVYLQKENIIDESGMPKERFSAEFPKEGPSILRIQQVVRGDSAAYFCASSPNFPTATNEKLFFGSGTQLSVL.

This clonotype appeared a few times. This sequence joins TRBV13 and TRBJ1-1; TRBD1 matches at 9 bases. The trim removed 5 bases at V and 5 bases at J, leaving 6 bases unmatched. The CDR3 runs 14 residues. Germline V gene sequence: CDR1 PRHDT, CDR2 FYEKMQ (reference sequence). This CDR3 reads CASSRGTGWTEAFF. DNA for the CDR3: TGTGCCAGCAGCCGCGGGACAGGGTGGACTGAAGCTTTCTTT.